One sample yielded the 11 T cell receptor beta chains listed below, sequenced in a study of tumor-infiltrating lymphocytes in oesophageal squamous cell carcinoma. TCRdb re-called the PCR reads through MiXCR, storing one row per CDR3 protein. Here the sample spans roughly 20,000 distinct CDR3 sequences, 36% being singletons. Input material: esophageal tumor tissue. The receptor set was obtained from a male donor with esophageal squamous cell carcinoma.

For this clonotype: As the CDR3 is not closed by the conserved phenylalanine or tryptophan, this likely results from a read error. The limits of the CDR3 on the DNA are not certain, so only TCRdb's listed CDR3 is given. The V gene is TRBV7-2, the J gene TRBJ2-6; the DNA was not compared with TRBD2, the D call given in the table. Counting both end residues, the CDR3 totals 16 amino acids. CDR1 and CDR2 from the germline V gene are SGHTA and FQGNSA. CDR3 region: CASSLMGGPYEQYFGA.

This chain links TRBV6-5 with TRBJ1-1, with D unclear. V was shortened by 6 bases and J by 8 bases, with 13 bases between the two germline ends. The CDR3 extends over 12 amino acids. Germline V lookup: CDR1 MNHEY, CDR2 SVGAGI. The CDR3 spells CASRYEGSEAFF. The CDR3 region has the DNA TGTGCCAGCAGGTATGAGGGATCGGAAGCTTTCTTT.

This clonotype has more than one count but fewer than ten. The CDR3 nucleotides read TGCAGTGCTAGAGGCCGGAGGGTCGACGAGCAGTACTTC. This gives the protein CSARGRRVDEQYF. The chain couples TRBV20-1 to TRBJ2-7; D perhaps matches TRBD2 (6 bases). The V end was cut by 1 base, the J end by 5 bases, with 12 bases between. Germline lookup yields CDR1 DFQATT and CDR2 SNEGSKA (reference sequence). This CDR3 spans 13 amino acids.

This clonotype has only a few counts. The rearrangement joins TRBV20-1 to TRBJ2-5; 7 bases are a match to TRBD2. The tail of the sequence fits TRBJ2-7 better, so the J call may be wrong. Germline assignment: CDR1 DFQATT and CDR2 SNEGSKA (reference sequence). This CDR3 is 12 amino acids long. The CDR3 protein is CSVSRGSYEQYF. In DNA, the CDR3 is TGCAGTGTCTCTCGCGGGAGTTACGAGCAGTACTTC.

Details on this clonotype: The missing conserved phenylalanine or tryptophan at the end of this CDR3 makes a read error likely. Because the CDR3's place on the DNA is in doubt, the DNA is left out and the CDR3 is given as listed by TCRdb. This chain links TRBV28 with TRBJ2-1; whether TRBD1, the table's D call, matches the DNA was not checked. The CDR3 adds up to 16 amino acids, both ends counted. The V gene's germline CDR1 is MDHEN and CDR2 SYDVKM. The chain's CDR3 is CASSPYRGHYGYTFGS.

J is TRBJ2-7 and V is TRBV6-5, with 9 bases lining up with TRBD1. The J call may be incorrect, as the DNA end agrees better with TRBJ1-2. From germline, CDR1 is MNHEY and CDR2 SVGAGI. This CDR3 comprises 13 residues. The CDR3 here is CASSSDRGRRYTF. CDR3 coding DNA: TGTGCCAGCAGTTCCGACAGGGGGAGACGCTACACCTTC.

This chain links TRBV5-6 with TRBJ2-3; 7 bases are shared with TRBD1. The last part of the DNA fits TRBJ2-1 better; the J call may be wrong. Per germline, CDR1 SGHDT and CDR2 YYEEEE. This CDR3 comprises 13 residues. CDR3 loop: CASSPTGLCEQFF. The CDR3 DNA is TGTGCCAGCAGCCCGACAGGGTTGTGTGAGCAGTTCTTC.

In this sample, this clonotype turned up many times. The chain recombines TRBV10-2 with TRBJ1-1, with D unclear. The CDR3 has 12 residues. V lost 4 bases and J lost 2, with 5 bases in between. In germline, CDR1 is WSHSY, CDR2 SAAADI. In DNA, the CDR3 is TGCGCCAGCAGTGGGGATAACACTGAAGCTTTCTTT. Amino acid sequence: CASSGDNTEAFF.

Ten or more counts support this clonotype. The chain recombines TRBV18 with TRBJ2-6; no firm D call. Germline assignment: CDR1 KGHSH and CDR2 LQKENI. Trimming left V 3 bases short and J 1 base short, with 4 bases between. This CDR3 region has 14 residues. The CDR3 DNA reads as TGTGCCAGCTCACCGACATCTGGGGCCAACGTCCTGACTTTC. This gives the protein CASSPTSGANVLTF.

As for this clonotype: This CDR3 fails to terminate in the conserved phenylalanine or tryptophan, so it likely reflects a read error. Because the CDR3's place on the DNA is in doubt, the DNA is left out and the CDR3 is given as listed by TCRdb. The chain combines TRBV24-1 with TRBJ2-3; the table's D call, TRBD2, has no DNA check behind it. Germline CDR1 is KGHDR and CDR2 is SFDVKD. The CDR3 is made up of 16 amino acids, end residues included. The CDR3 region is CATIHGGSRYEQYFGS.

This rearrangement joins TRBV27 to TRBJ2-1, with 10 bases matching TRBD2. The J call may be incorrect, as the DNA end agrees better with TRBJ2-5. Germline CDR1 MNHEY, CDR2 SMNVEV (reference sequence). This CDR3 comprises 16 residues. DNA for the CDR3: TGTGCCAGCAGTCCCCGGACTAGCGGTAACCAAGAGACCCAGTACTTC. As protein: CASSPRTSGNQETQYF.